This is a list of T cell receptor beta chains from one sample in a study of control samples from healthy donors and cancer patients. Sequenced by immunoSEQ multiplex PCR; TCRdb stores in-frame clones only, minus some. The sample carries about 140,000 clones, 70% to 90% recorded once. What was sequenced was blood. Receptors originate from a woman aged 25 to 39 in good health. The CDR3 runs from the conserved cysteine through the conserved F or W. The order of the fields is D gene, J gene, V gene, CDR3 protein. The D gene is left open where the match is weak.

TRBD1,TRBJ1-5,TRBV5-6,CASSSDRGEQPQHF
-,TRBJ2-4,TRBV5-6,CASSLGSGGGNIQYF
TRBD2,TRBJ2-1,TRBV19,CASSIKSWASAGGMIVDEQFF
TRBD1,TRBJ1-1,TRBV5-4,CASSPQGAEAFF
-,TRBJ1-6,TRBV5-6,CASSLDLGGSYNSPLHF
-,TRBJ1-6,TRBV6-1,CASSDGGRSGYDSPLHF
-,TRBJ2-5,TRBV30,CAWTMGGGETQYF
-,TRBJ2-2,TRBV7-7,CASSFSGPPNTGELFF
-,TRBJ2-3,TRBV20-1,CSASPDTQYF
-,TRBJ2-1,TRBV21-1,CASTITGGTGTYNEQFF
TRBD2,TRBJ2-1,TRBV6-4,CASSASGRAEGEQFF
TRBD2,TRBJ2-2,TRBV7-9,CASSPKLAGDLGELFF
-,TRBJ2-7,TRBV6-5,CASRRCGLHYEQYF
-,TRBJ1-6,TRBV7-9,CASSLSGESPLHF
-,TRBJ2-1,TRBV4-1,CASSQEISDSYNEQFF
-,TRBJ1-6,TRBV5-1,CASSPTTAREGSPLHF
TRBD1,TRBJ1-2,TRBV29-1,CSVEGQIYGYTF
-,TRBJ1-3,TRBV9,CASSSPVNREYSGNTIYF
TRBD1,TRBJ2-7,TRBV30,CAWSVGGNYEQYF
-,TRBJ2-1,TRBV27,CASSLFNGHNEQFF
TRBD2,TRBJ2-2,TRBV7-3,CASRPRDSGSTGELFF
-,TRBJ1-1,TRBV28,CASSPRSMAAFF
TRBD2,TRBJ2-7,TRBV2,CASRPGLAPTYEQYF
-,TRBJ1-1,TRBV5-1,CASSPGPGNTEAFF
-,TRBJ2-7,TRBV12-1,CASSFVSFPQYF
-,TRBJ1-2,TRBV12-3/TRBV12-4,CASSSRVVNGYTF
-,TRBJ2-5,TRBV12-1,CASSFARKLAHQETQYF
TRBD2,TRBJ2-3,TRBV5-1,CASSSPSGRPLTDTQYF
TRBD2,TRBJ2-1,TRBV5-6,CASSGGSRNEQFF
TRBD1,TRBJ1-6,TRBV6-6,CASSYSPTGNNSPLHF
-,TRBJ1-5,TRBV28,CASSPVGQLYSNQPQHF
-,TRBJ1-2,TRBV19,CASSMKQNYGYTF
-,TRBJ1-5,TRBV3-1/TRBV3-2,CASSQDLARYIQDQPQHF
-,TRBJ2-3,TRBV18,CASSPVTGSDTQYF
TRBD2,TRBJ2-5,TRBV3-1/TRBV3-2,CASSHRTSGQETQYF
-,TRBJ1-4,TRBV5-1,CASSLDYGGDEKLFF
TRBD2,TRBJ2-1,TRBV5-5,CASSLELASGYNEQFF
TRBD2,TRBJ2-3,TRBV29-1,CSVEVPGLAGEPADTQYF
-,TRBJ1-4,TRBV19,CATGGTTNEKLFF
TRBD1,TRBJ2-7,TRBV29-1,CSVEEGQGSNYEQYF
TRBD1,TRBJ1-5,TRBV25-1,CASSPGGPNQPQHF
-,TRBJ2-7,TRBV7-9,CASSLGPGSYEQYF
TRBD2,TRBJ2-3,TRBV5-6,CASSSTSGASTDTQYF
-,TRBJ1-2,TRBV29-1,CSVYTNYGYTF
-,TRBJ2-1,TRBV7-7,CASSSMGAEQFF
-,TRBJ1-2,TRBV28,CASSPFGRFNYGYTF
-,TRBJ2-5,TRBV10-3,CAISVEFGVQETQYF
-,TRBJ2-7,TRBV9,CASSVGELREQYF
TRBD1,TRBJ2-5,TRBV7-8,CASSRDRGQETQYF
TRBD2,TRBJ2-1,TRBV18,CASSPPASGNNEQFF
-,TRBJ1-2,TRBV11-2,CASSLGAGPQGGYTF
-,TRBJ2-2,TRBV30,CAWRQGRTGELFF
TRBD1,TRBJ1-2,TRBV4-2,CASSQDSGTGEGYTF
-,TRBJ1-4,TRBV28,CASSLFAGLNEKLFF